This T cell receptor beta chain derives from a study of immune evolution from preneoplasia to lung adenocarcinoma listed by TCRdb under 2021. In the study overall: HLA loss of heterozygosity was found in about 6.7% of AIS, about 16% of MIA and more than 25% of ADC lesions, and in no AAH lesions. Resected precursor lesions (AAH, AIS, MIA) and invasive adenocarcinomas were each compared against paired morphologically normal lung tissue. According to the study, over a hundred samples went through TCR sequencing. POLYSOLVER was used to infer class I HLA alleles from exome data, and LOHHLA was used to detect allele-specific HLA loss. The study used immune gene expression, TCR sequencing and multiplex immunofluorescence to profile the immune contexture of lung adenocarcinoma precursors and invasive adenocarcinoma. TCR sequencing data were obtained from 51 patients. Sample size was determined by specimen availability and not by a prior power calculation. A total of some 51 patients with pulmonary nodules who underwent surgical resection were included in the overall cohort. The immune data were integrated with whole exome sequencing and methylation data from the same cohort of nodules.

Regarding this clone: It has no known antigen specificity. Per-base quality was not reported, and no clone a single base away is much larger than it.

What the research found in general, with its limitations: The findings rested on association rather than direct causation, and larger cohorts with long-term follow-up and longitudinal biopsies were considered necessary. The highest T cell clonality was observed in KRAS-mutant nodules compared with EGFR-mutant or double wild-type lesions. Normal lung had the highest top T cell clone frequencies, and these frequencies appeared to fall progressively from AAH through AIS, MIA and invasive adenocarcinoma. Because all patients were from Japan and China, applicability to Western populations was uncertain. Normal lung showed the highest clonality, whereas later-stage lesions appeared to have higher T cell density and diversity but lower clonality.

V is shortened by 6 bases, J by 4 bases, and the region joining them spans 22 bases. The germline V gene specifies MGHDK as CDR1 and SYGVNS as CDR2. The CDR3 starts with the cysteine, ends with the phenylalanine, and has 17 residues. The sequence is cut down to CDR3 DNA, 51 bases in frame from base 1. The immunoSEQ hsTCRbeta Kit was used to sequence TCR beta CDR3 regions from DNA. In the authors' own workflow: TCR sequencing data were analysed with the ImmunoSEQ Analyzer. T cell clonality was defined as 1 minus Pielou's evenness, as computed on productive rearrangements. The inverse Simpson index, applied to productive templates, was used to measure T cell diversity. T cell density was expressed as TCR beta template counts normalized to usable DNA, with usable DNA estimated by amplifying and sequencing housekeeping genes. Two-sided Kruskal-Wallis tests were used to compare TCR metrics across histologic stages. Sourced from immuneACCESS, this table was stored by TCRdb with only in-frame sequences that have V and J called. A share of the clones is absent; for the studies checked, an unresolved V gene accounts for under half, and the remainder has no known explanation. Clone size and the V and J calls come from that table; the DNA yielded D and trimming. Across this sample there are several thousand clones, with roughly 80% seen only once. Together, the top ten hold 3% to 4% of the sample.

Patients underwent resection in Japan or China between about 2014 and 2017. Two lung cancer pathologists independently confirmed the histologic diagnosis of each case on H&E slides. For nucleic acid extraction, premalignant or tumor cells were enriched by macro-dissection following pathologic assessment. The AllPrep DNA/RNA FFPE Kit was used to isolate DNA from FFPE tissue. The chain couples TRBV25-1 to TRBJ2-1, with the identity of the D gene unclear. This receptor was obtained from a person aged 60 to 70 with lung adenocarcinoma. Source material: FFPE invasive lung adenocarcinoma tissue. The cell subset or site label here, explained by the study, means: frankly invasive lung adenocarcinoma (ADC). For the CDR3, the sequence is CASSPPLTRLEYNEQFF. Read as DNA, the sequence is TGTGCCAGCAGCCCACCTCTCACGAGGCTGGAATACAATGAGCAGTTCTTC.